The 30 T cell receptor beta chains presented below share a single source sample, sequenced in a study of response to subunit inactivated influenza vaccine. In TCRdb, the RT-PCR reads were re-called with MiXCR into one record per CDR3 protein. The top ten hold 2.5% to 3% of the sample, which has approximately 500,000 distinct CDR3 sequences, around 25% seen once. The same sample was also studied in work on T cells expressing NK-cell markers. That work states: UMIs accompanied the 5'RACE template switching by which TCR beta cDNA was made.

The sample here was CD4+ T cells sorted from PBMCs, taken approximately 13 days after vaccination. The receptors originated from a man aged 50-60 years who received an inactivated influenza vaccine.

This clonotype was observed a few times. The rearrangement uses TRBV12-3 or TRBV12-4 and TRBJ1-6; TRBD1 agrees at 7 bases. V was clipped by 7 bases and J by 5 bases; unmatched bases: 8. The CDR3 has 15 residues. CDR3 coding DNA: TGTGCCAGCACCCAACAGGGGTCGAATAATTCACCCCTCCACTTT. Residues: CASTQQGSNNSPLHF.

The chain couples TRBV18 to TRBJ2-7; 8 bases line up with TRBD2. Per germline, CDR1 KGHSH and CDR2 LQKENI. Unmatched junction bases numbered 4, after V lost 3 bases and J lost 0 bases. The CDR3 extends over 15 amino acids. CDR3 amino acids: CASSPPGGSSYEQYF. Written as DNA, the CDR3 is TGTGCCAGCTCACCCCCGGGGGGGAGCTCCTACGAGCAGTACTTC.

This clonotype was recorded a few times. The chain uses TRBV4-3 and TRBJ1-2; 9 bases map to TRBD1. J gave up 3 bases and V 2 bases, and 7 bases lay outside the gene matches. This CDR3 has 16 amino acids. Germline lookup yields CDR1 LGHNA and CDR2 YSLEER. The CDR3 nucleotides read TGCGCCAGCAGCCAAAGCGTCGACAGGGGGTACTATGGCTACACCTTC. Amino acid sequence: CASSQSVDRGYYGYTF.

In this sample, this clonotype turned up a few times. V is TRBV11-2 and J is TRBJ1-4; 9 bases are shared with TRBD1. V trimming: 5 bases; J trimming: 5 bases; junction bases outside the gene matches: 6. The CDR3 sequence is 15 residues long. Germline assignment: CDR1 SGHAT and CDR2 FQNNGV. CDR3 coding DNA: TGTGCCAGCAGCGTAACCGGGACAGGGAATGAAAAACTGTTTTTT. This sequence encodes CASSVTGTGNEKLFF.

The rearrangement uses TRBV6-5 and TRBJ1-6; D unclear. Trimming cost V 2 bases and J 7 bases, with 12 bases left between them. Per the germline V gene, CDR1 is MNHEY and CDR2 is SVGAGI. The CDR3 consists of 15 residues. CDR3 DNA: TGTGCCAGCAGTTACGCCAATGTTTGGAATTCACCCCTCCACTTT. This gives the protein CASSYANVWNSPLHF.

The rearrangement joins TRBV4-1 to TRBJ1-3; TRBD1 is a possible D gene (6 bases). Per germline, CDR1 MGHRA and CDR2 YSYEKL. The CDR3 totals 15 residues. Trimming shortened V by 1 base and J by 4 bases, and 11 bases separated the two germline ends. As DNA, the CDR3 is TGCGCCAGCAGCCAAGCGGGGGCGGTAGGAAACACCATATATTTT. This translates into CASSQAGAVGNTIYF.

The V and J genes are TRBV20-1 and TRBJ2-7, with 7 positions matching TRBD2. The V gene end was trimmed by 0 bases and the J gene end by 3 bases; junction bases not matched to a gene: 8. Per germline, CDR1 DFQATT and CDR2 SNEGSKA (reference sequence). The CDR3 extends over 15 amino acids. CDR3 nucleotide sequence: TGCAGTGCTAGAGACCCTACGCGGGGGAACTACGAGCAGTACTTC. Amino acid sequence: CSARDPTRGNYEQYF.

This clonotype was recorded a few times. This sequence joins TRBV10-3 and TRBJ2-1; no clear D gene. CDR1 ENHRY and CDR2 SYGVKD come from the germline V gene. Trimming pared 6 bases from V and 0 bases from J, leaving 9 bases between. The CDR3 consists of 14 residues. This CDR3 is CAIRDGSSYNEQFF. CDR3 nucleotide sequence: TGTGCCATCAGGGACGGCAGCTCCTACAATGAGCAGTTCTTC.

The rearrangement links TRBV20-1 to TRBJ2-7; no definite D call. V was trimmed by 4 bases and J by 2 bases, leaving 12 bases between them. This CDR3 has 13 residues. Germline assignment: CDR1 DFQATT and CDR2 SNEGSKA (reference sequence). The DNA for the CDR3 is TGCAGTGCTACACCGGGCAGCACCTACGAGCAGTACTTC. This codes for CSATPGSTYEQYF.

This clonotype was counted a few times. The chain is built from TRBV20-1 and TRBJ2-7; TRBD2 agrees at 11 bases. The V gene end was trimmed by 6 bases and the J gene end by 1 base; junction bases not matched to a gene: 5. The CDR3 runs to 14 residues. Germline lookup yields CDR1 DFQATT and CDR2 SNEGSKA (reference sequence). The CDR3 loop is CSALRLAGSYEQYF. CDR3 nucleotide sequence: TGCAGTGCCCTGAGACTAGCGGGATCCTACGAGCAGTACTTC.

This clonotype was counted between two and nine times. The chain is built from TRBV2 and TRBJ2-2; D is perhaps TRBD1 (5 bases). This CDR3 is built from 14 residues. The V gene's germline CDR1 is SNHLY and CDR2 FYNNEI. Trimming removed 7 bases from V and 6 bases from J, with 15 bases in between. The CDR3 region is CASKGLGIAGELFF. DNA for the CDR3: TGTGCCAGCAAGGGGCTGGGTATCGCCGGGGAGCTGTTTTTT.

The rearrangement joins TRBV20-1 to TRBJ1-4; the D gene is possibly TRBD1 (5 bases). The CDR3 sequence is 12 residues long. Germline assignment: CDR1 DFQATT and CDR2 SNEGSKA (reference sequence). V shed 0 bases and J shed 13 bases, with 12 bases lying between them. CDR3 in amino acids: CSARDLAGLLFF. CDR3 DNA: TGCAGTGCTAGAGATCTAGCAGGGTTACTGTTTTTT.

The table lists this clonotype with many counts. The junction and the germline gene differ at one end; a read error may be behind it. CDR3 protein: CASSPGQSTDTQYF. The CDR3 DNA reads TGTGCCAGCAGCCCGGGACAGAGCACAGATACGCAGTATTTT. The chain links TRBV5-1 to TRBJ2-3; 7 bases match TRBD1. CDR3 length: 14 residues. Germline V gene data show CDR1 as SGHRS and CDR2 as YFSETQ.

This chain's CDR3 is CASSLAPLGGQYSPLHF. Written as DNA, the CDR3 is TGTGCCAGCAGCTTAGCGCCTTTAGGGGGCCAGTATTCACCCCTCCACTTT. This sequence joins TRBV7-2 and TRBJ1-6; TRBD1 matches 7 bases. V was clipped by 0 bases and J by 8 bases; unmatched bases: 10. Germline CDR1 reads SGHTA; CDR2 reads FQGNSA. CDR3 length: 17 amino acids.

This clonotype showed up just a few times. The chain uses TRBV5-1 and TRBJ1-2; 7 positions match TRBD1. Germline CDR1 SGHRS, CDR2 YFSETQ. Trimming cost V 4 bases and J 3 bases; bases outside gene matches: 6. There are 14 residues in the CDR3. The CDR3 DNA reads TGCGCCAGCAGCGGGACAGCAGGAGACTATGGCTACACCTTC. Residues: CASSGTAGDYGYTF.

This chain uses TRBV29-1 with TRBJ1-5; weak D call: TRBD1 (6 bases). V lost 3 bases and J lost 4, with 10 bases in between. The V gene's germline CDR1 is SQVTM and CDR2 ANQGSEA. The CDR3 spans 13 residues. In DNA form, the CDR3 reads TGCAGCGTTGAGCAGGGGCGAAATCAGCCCCAGCATTTT. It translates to CSVEQGRNQPQHF.

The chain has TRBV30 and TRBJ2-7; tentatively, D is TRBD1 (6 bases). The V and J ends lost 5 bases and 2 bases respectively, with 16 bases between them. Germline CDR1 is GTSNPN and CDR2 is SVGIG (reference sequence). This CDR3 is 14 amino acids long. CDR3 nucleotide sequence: TGTGCCTGGGACCGGGACACTATGACCTACGAGCAGTACTTC. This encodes CAWDRDTMTYEQYF.

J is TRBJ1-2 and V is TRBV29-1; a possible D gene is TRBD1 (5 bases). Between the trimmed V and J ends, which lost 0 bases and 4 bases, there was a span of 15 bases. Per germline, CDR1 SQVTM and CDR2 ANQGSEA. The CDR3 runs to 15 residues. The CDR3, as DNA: TGCAGCGTTGAAGATCCGGCGGGGCCCCGCTATGGCTACACCTTC. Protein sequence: CSVEDPAGPRYGYTF.

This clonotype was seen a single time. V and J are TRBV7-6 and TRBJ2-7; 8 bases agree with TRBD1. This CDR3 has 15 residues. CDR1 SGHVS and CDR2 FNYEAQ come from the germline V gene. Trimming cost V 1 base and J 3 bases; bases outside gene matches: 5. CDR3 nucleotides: TGTGCCAGCAGCTTAGACCTTGGGACAGGCTACGAGCAGTACTTC. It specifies CASSLDLGTGYEQYF.

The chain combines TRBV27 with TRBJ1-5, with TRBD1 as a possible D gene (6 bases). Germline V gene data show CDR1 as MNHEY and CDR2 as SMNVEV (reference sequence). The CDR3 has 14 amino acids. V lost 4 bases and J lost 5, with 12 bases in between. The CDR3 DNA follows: TGTGCCAGCAGTTCCCGCCCAGGGGATCAGCCCCAGCATTTT. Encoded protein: CASSSRPGDQPQHF.

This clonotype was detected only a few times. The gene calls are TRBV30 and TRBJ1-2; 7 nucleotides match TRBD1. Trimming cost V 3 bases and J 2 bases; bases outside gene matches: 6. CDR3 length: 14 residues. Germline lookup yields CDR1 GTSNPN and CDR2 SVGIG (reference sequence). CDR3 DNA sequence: TGTGCCTGGAGGAACAGGGGCGAAAACTATGGCTACACCTTC. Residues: CAWRNRGENYGYTF.

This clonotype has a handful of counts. The CDR3: CASSFGGYTDTQYF. As DNA, the CDR3 is TGTGCCAGCAGTTTCGGGGGCTACACAGATACGCAGTATTTT. The chain is built from TRBV28 and TRBJ2-3; tentatively, D is TRBD1 or TRBD2 (6 bases each). V gave up 3 bases and J gave up 2 bases, with 9 bases separating them. CDR3 length: 14 amino acids. CDR1 is MDHEN and CDR2 is SYDVKM in the germline V gene.

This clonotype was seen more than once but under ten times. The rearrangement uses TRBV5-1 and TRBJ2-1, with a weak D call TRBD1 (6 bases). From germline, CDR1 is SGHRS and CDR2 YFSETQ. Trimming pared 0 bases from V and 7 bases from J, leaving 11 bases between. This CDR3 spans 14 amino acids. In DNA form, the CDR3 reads TGCGCCAGCAGCTTGGGACAGGATGGGAATGAGCAGTTCTTC. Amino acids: CASSLGQDGNEQFF. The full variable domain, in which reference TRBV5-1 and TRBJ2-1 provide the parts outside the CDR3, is KAGVTQTPRYLIKTRGQQVTLSCSPISGHRSVSWYQQTPGQGLQFLFEYFSETQRNKGNFPGRFSGRQFSNSRSEMNVSTLELGDSALYLCASSLGQDGNEQFFGPGTRLTVL.

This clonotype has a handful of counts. CDR3 sequence (DNA): TGTGCCAGCAGCCAATTTAGCGGGGGTATTTACGAGCAGTACTTC. The encoded protein is CASSQFSGGIYEQYF. The chain is built from TRBV7-2 and TRBJ2-7; 9 positions match TRBD2. J lost 4 bases, V lost 5 bases, and 9 bases had no gene match. This CDR3 contains 15 residues. Germline-derived CDR1 and CDR2 are SGHTA and FQGNSA.

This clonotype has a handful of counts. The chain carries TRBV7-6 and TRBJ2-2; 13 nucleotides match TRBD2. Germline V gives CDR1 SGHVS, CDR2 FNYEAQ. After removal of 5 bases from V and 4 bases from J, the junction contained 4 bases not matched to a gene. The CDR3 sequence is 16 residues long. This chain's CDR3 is CASSRRTSGSTGELFF. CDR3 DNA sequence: TGTGCCAGCAGCCGACGGACTAGCGGGAGCACCGGGGAGCTGTTTTTT.

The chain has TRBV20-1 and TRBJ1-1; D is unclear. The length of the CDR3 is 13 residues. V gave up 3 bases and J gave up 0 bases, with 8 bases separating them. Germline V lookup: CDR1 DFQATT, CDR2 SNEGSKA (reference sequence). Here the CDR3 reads CSASLVLNTEAFF. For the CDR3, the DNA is TGCAGTGCTAGCTTGGTGTTGAACACTGAAGCTTTCTTT.

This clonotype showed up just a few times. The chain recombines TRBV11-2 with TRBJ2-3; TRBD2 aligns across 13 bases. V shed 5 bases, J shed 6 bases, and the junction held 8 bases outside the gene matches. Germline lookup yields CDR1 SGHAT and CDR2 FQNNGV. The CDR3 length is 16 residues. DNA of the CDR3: TGTGCCAGCAGCGCCCGACTAGCGGGAGGTCTTGATACGCAGTATTTT. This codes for CASSARLAGGLDTQYF.

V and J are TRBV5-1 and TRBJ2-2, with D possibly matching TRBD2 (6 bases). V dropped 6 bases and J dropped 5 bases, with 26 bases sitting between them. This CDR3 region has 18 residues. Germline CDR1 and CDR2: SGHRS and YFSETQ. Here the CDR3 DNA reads TGCGCCAGCAACCGGGAGAGGTCCGGCAACCTGGGAACCGGGGAGCTGTTTTTT. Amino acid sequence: CASNRERSGNLGTGELFF.

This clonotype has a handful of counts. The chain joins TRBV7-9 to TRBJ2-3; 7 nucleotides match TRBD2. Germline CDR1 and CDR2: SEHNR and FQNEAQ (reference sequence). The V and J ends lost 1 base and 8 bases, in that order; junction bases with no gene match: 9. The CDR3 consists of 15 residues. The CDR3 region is CASSLVSGGRATQYF. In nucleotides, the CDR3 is TGTGCCAGCAGCTTAGTATCGGGGGGACGCGCTACGCAGTATTTT. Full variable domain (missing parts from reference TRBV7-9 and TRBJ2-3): DTGVSQNPRHKITKRGQNVTFRCDPISEHNRLYWYRQTLGQGPEFLTYFQNEAQLEKSRLLSDRFSAERPKGSFSTLEIQRTEQGDSAMYLCASSLVSGGRATQYFGPGTRLTVL.

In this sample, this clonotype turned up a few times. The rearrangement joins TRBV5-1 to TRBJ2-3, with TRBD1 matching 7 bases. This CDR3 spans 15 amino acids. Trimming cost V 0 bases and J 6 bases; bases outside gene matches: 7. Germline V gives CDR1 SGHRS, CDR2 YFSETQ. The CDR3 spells CASSLDRGTSDTQYF. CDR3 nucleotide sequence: TGCGCCAGCAGCTTGGACAGGGGCACTTCGGATACGCAGTATTTT.